This T cell receptor (beta chain) stems from a study of blood T cell repertoires in COVID-19. Study-level background: Researchers got acute and convalescent COVID-19 samples from the United States, Italy and Spain. Sample material is recorded as cDNA or gDNA derived from T cells, B-cell-depleted T cells, or PBMCs.

In the study's own analysis: Nucleated cell counts were estimated from reference gene primer amplification. Generated by immunoSEQ multiplex PCR, the TCRdb table keeps only in-frame clones and is missing some. D and trimming were read from the DNA, whereas the V and J calls and clone size are those reported in that table. This table has some 320,000 clones, approximately 90% appearing once. CDR1 is LNHDA and CDR2 is SQIVND in the germline V gene (reference sequence). This CDR3 comprises 16 residues. The V and J ends lost 6 bases and 0 bases respectively, with 17 bases between them. Material for sequencing was peripheral blood. The sequence was obtained from a woman aged 25-40 years who had recovered from COVID-19. The J gene is TRBJ1-2, the V gene TRBV19; no clear D gene. The CDR3 DNA reads as TGTGCCAGTAGCTACACCCACAGCCTATCTAACTATGGCTACACCTTC. Translated, it gives CASSYTHSLSNYGYTF.